One and the same sample provided the 26 T cell receptor beta chains below, sequenced in a study of cytomegalovirus exposure and HLA in healthy donors. The PCR employed 60 Vbeta primers together with 13 Jbeta primers. TCRdb's table, derived via immunoSEQ multiplex PCR, lists solely in-frame clones and lacks some. The sample records approximately 76,000 clones, 79% being singletons. What was sequenced was PBMCs. Receptors originate from a man aged 25-45 years in good health and CMV-seronegative.

The genes are TRBV6-4 and TRBJ1-5; weak D call: TRBD1 (5 bases). This CDR3 comprises 18 residues. CDR1 and CDR2 from the germline V gene are MRHNA and SNTAGT. Between the trimmed V and J ends, which lost 0 bases and 4 bases, there was a span of 19 bases. CDR3 coding DNA: TGTGCCAGCAGTGACTCGATTTGGAGGGGCCGGACTAATCAGCCCCAGCATTTT. Translated: CASSDSIWRGRTNQPQHF.

This chain connects TRBV10-3 to TRBJ1-3, with no clear D. CDR3 size: 14 residues. V lost 2 bases, J lost 3 bases, and 8 bases lay in between. Germline CDR1 is ENHRY and CDR2 is SYGVKD. This CDR3 reads CAISETGNGNTIYF. In DNA, the CDR3 is TGTGCCATCAGTGAGACCGGGAATGGAAACACCATATATTTT.

The chain recombines TRBV9 with TRBJ1-1; 7 bases line up with TRBD1. Germline assignment: CDR1 SGDLS and CDR2 YYNGEE. V trimming: 0 bases; J trimming: 7 bases; junction bases outside the gene matches: 6. CDR3 size: 14 residues. CDR3 sequence: CASSVVIQGSEAFF. The CDR3 coding sequence is TGTGCCAGCAGCGTAGTGATACAGGGGAGTGAAGCTTTCTTT. Filled out from reference TRBV9 and TRBJ1-1, the complete variable domain reads DSGVTQTPKHLITATGQRVTLRCSPRSGDLSVYWYQQSLDQGLQFLIQYYNGEERAKGNILERFSAQQFPDLHSELNLSSLELGDSALYFCASSVVIQGSEAFFGQGTRLTVV.

The chain is built from TRBV21-1 and TRBJ2-5; the table's D call of TRBD2 was not tested on the DNA. TRBV21-1 is termed a pseudogene. The CDR3 has 16 amino acids. CDR3 sequence: CASSPRRGGLQETQYF. The CDR3 DNA reads as TGTGCCAGCAGCCCCCGGCGTGGAGGACTCCAAGAGACCCAGTACTTC.

The J gene is TRBJ1-6, the V gene TRBV6-5; no reliable D call. Germline CDR1 reads MNHEY; CDR2 reads SVGAGI. V lost 5 bases to trimming and J lost 6 bases, with 14 bases between them. CDR3 length: 15 amino acids. The CDR3 sequence is CASSPPGTANSPLHF. The CDR3 nucleotides read TGTGCCAGCAGTCCACCCGGAACAGCTAATTCACCCCTCCACTTT.

V is TRBV9 and J is TRBJ2-3; D gene unclear. Trimming stripped 0 bases from V and 2 bases from J, with 7 bases between. Germline V gene sequence: CDR1 SGDLS, CDR2 YYNGEE. This CDR3 spans 14 amino acids. The CDR3 sequence: CASSVGAITDTQYF. In nucleotides, the CDR3 is TGTGCCAGCAGCGTAGGGGCCATCACAGATACGCAGTATTTT.

V is TRBV4-3 and J is TRBJ2-1, with a possible D match to TRBD1 (6 bases). V was trimmed by 3 bases and J by 7 bases, leaving 13 bases between them. Germline assignment: CDR1 LGHNA and CDR2 YSLEER. There are 14 residues in the CDR3. The CDR3 sequence: CASSQDSGQNEQFF. The CDR3 coding sequence is TGCGCCAGCAGCCAGGACTCCGGACAGAATGAGCAGTTCTTC.

V gene TRBV7-2 combines with J gene TRBJ2-1; D gene unclear. Germline V lookup: CDR1 SGHTA, CDR2 FQGNSA. Trimming pared 7 bases from V and 0 bases from J, leaving 10 bases between. This CDR3 has 14 amino acids. The CDR3: CASIPVSSYNEQFF. Written as DNA, the CDR3 is TGTGCCAGCATCCCGGTTAGCTCCTACAATGAGCAGTTCTTC.

Only a few counts were recorded for this clone. The J gene is TRBJ2-1, the V gene TRBV7-6; TRBD2 agrees at 7 bases. Germline V gives CDR1 SGHVS, CDR2 FNYEAQ. This CDR3 has 16 amino acids. V trimming: 3 bases; J trimming: 8 bases; junction bases outside the gene matches: 13. Here the CDR3 DNA reads TGTGCCAGCAGCTTTAGTTTAAGAGCGGGATCCGATGAGCAGTTCTTC. Protein sequence: CASSFSLRAGSDEQFF.

V and J are TRBV30 and TRBJ2-3, with 8 nucleotides matching TRBD2. Per the germline V gene, CDR1 is GTSNPN and CDR2 is SVGIG (reference sequence). Trimming cost V 3 bases and J 1 base; bases outside gene matches: 0. The CDR3 contains 13 residues. CDR3 sequence (DNA): TGTGCCTGGAGGACTAGCGGCACAGATACGCAGTATTTT. It codes for CAWRTSGTDTQYF.

V is TRBV7-2 and J is TRBJ1-5; a weak D match, TRBD1 (6 bases). This CDR3 has 15 amino acids. Trimming took 4 bases from V and 2 from J, leaving 12 bases between them. CDR1 SGHTA and CDR2 FQGNSA come from the germline V gene. The CDR3 here is CASSSSSGGNQPQHF. CDR3 DNA sequence: TGTGCCAGCAGCTCCTCGTCAGGGGGCAATCAGCCCCAGCATTTT.

This clone was observed once. CDR3 amino acids: CASSSLGAGGADTQYF. The CDR3 bases are TGTGCCAGCAGTTCATTGGGTGCGGGAGGTGCAGATACGCAGTATTTT. The chain carries TRBV27 and TRBJ2-3, with 8 bases that match TRBD2. The CDR3 is 16 amino acids. Germline CDR1 and CDR2: MNHEY and SMNVEV (reference sequence). J gave up 4 bases and V 4 bases, and 10 bases lay outside the gene matches.

This clone has a single count. The chain combines TRBV10-1 with TRBJ2-6; D is unclear. Germline CDR1 reads WNHNN; CDR2 reads SYGVQD (reference sequence). V lost 3 bases to trimming and J lost 3 bases, with 9 bases between them. The CDR3 has 15 amino acids. CDR3 sequence: CASSDDSGGANVLTF. The DNA of the CDR3 is TGCGCCAGCAGTGACGACTCTGGTGGGGCCAACGTCCTGACTTTC.

The chain combines TRBV30 with TRBJ1-2; TRBD1 matches 8 bases. Germline CDR1 GTSNPN, CDR2 SVGIG (reference sequence). After removal of 0 bases from V and 9 bases from J, the junction contained 21 bases not matched to a gene. This CDR3 has 18 residues. CDR3 region: CAWSVPGTGPGVGLSYTF. CDR3 nucleotide sequence: TGTGCCTGGAGTGTCCCCGGGACAGGCCCCGGAGTAGGCTTGAGCTACACCTTC.

The table lists this clone with a count of one. This chain connects TRBV27 to TRBJ2-1, with D possibly matching TRBD1 (6 bases). The V end was cut by 9 bases, the J end by 9 bases, with 15 bases between. Germline V gene lookup returns CDR1 MNHEY and CDR2 SMNVEV (reference sequence). This CDR3 region has 12 residues. DNA of the CDR3: TGTGCCAGTAGCCCACAGGGTCGTGAGCAGTTCTTC. Translating it yields CASSPQGREQFF.

The chain has TRBV6-5 and TRBJ2-1; 7 positions match TRBD1. The CDR3 extends over 15 amino acids. In germline, CDR1 is MNHEY, CDR2 SVGAGI. The trim removed 4 bases at V and 0 bases at J, leaving 3 bases unmatched. In DNA, the CDR3 is TGTGCCAGCAGTTCGGACAGGAGCTCCTACAATGAGCAGTTCTTC. Protein sequence: CASSSDRSSYNEQFF.

This clone was detected only a few times. This chain links TRBV28 with TRBJ2-7, with 9 bases fitting TRBD1. With 7 bases clipped from V and 6 bases from J, the junction kept 10 bases outside the gene matches. Germline CDR1 reads MDHEN; CDR2 reads SYDVKM. This CDR3 region has 14 residues. CDR3: CASTAYRGRSEQYF. CDR3 DNA: TGTGCCAGCACCGCCTACAGGGGGCGGTCCGAGCAGTACTTC.

The chain joins TRBV11-2 to TRBJ1-1; 11 nucleotides align to TRBD1. The trim removed 5 bases at V and 5 bases at J, leaving 10 bases unmatched. CDR3 length: 16 residues. Germline CDR1 SGHAT, CDR2 FQNNGV. CDR3 sequence: CASSATPGTGGTEAFF. In nucleotides, the CDR3 is TGTGCCAGCAGCGCCACCCCCGGGACAGGGGGAACTGAAGCTTTCTTT.

V usage is TRBV4-3 and J usage is TRBJ2-5; 10 positions match TRBD1. The ends lost 5 bases at V and 7 bases at J; junction bases unmatched: 7. Germline V gene sequence: CDR1 LGHNA, CDR2 YSLEER. The CDR3 is 14 amino acids. The CDR3 DNA is TGCGCCAGCAGCAAGGGACAGGGGAGCGGGACCCAGTACTTC. It codes for CASSKGQGSGTQYF.

This clone was counted a single time. The rearrangement uses TRBV13 and TRBJ2-7; D may be TRBD1 (6 bases). CDR3 length: 14 amino acids. Germline V gene sequence: CDR1 PRHDT, CDR2 FYEKMQ (reference sequence). The V gene lost 4 bases and the J gene lost 1 base, with 11 bases spanning the gap. In DNA, the CDR3 is TGTGCCAGCAGCTCCCGACAGGAGTCCTACGAGCAGTACTTC. Residues: CASSSRQESYEQYF.

The rearrangement joins TRBV11-2 to TRBJ2-7; 10 nucleotides line up with TRBD1. Germline V lookup: CDR1 SGHAT, CDR2 FQNNGV. Germline trimming cut 1 base from V and 7 bases from J; bases unmatched to any gene: 1. The CDR3 is made up of 13 amino acids. The CDR3 DNA follows: TGTGCCAGCAGCTTAGGGACAGGGGGAGAGCAGTACTTC. This gives the protein CASSLGTGGEQYF.

The CDR3 sequence is CATSRVETGGSGELFF. The DNA for the CDR3 is TGTGCCACCAGCAGAGTAGAGACAGGGGGATCCGGGGAGCTGTTTTTT. V gene TRBV15 combines with J gene TRBJ2-2; 9 bases are a match to TRBD1. Germline CDR1 and CDR2: LNHNV and YYDKDF (reference sequence). There are 16 residues in the CDR3. Unmatched junction bases numbered 6, after V lost 1 base and J lost 6 bases.

The gene calls are TRBV28 and TRBJ1-2; 7 nucleotides align to TRBD1. Germline trimming cut 6 bases from V and 8 bases from J; bases unmatched to any gene: 6. The CDR3 loop spans 12 amino acids. Germline CDR1 is MDHEN and CDR2 is SYDVKM. The CDR3 sequence is CASSDRQGGYTF. The CDR3 DNA follows: TGTGCCAGCAGCGACCGACAGGGAGGCTACACCTTC.

The rearrangement links TRBV6-5 to TRBJ1-1; D is unclear. The germline V gene has CDR1 MNHEY and CDR2 SVGAGI. Trimming left V 0 bases short and J 4 bases short, with 9 bases between. There are 14 residues in the CDR3. The CDR3 coding sequence is TGTGCCAGCAGTTACTCGAGCATAGTCACTGAAGCTTTCTTT. The encoded protein is CASSYSSIVTEAFF.

The chain couples TRBV27 to TRBJ2-3; the D gene is possibly TRBD2 (5 bases). The CDR3 spans 14 residues. Germline V gives CDR1 MNHEY, CDR2 SMNVEV (reference sequence). Trimming removed 4 bases from V and 0 bases from J, with 8 bases in between. The CDR3: CASSSGLSTDTQYF. The CDR3 region has the DNA TGTGCCAGCAGTTCCGGACTGAGCACAGATACGCAGTATTTT.

Only one count was recorded for this clone. The chain uses TRBV27 and TRBJ1-2; D possibly corresponds to TRBD1 (6 bases). V gave up 2 bases and J gave up 5 bases, with 15 bases separating them. CDR3 size: 15 residues. Germline loops: CDR1 MNHEY, CDR2 SMNVEV (reference sequence). Here the CDR3 DNA reads TGTGCCAGCAGTTTAAGGGACACACCGCGATATGGCTACACCTTC. Protein sequence: CASSLRDTPRYGYTF.